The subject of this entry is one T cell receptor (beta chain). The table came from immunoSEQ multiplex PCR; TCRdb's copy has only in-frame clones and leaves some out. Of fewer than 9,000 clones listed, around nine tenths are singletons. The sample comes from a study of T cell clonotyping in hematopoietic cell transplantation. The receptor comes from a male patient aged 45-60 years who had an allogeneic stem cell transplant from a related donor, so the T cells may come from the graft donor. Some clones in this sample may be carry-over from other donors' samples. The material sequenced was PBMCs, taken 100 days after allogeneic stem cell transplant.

CDR3 protein: CSVRKDGDTEAFF. CDR3 in DNA: TGCAGCGTTAGGAAGGACGGGGACACTGAAGCTTTCTTT. This chain links TRBV29-1 with TRBJ1-1, with no clear D. Trimming stripped 5 bases from V and 3 bases from J, with 13 bases between. This CDR3 has 13 amino acids. Germline CDR1 is SQVTM and CDR2 is ANQGSEA.